This entry is about one T cell receptor beta chain. This sample is drawn from a study of CD8 T cells in Susac syndrome. The RNA input was roughly 0.45 to 1 ug, and it was reverse transcribed with random hexamers. MiXCR was run by TCRdb on the immunoSEQ multiplex PCR reads, yielding one entry per CDR3 protein. The sample shows about 200,000 distinct CDR3 sequences, nearly 95% of them seen only once. The origin of this receptor is a human donor with multiple sclerosis. Sequencing input: CD4+ T cells from PBMCs.

The CDR3 DNA is TGTGCCAGCAGCCAAGACATCCAAATACCTCGACGGGAGCTGTTTTTT. It specifies CASSQDIQIPRRELFF. This sequence joins TRBV14 and TRBJ2-2; the D is unclear. V was cut by 0 bases and J by 9 bases, with 17 bases left in between. Germline V gene lookup returns CDR1 SGHDN and CDR2 FVKESK. CDR3 size: 16 residues.